The rows below give T cell receptor beta chains drawn from one sample of a study of beta chain features in type 1 diabetes. The repertoire was sequenced with immunoSEQ multiplex PCR; TCRdb's copy has only in-frame clones and lacks some. The table lists 150,000 or so clones, 6.5% to 8.5% of them singletons. Sequencing was done on a sample of central memory CD4+ T cells from blood. All receptors derive from a young woman with type 1 diabetes. Each CDR3 is given with its conserved first and last residue. A D gene is named only where the DNA matches it firmly. Some rows have no size entry. The others give once, few or many, or a class for an expanded clone.

clone size | D gene | J gene | V gene | CDR3 DNA | CDR3 protein
- | - | TRBJ1-2 | TRBV12-5 | TGTGCTAGTGGTTTGTTCCAGACTCGGGGCTACACCTTC | CASGLFQTRGYTF
few | - | TRBJ2-1 | TRBV5-1 | TGCGCCAGCGTTTCGGAGGGGGGGAATGAGCAGTTCTTC | CASVSEGGNEQFF
- | TRBD1 | TRBJ1-1 | TRBV2 | TGTGCCAGCAGTGACCACGCAGGGGGATCCCTCATGAACACTGAAGCTTTCTTT | CASSDHAGGSLMNTEAFF
few | TRBD1 | TRBJ2-7 | TRBV9 | TGTGCCAGCAGCGTAGCCCCGACAGGGAGCTACGAGCAGTACTTC | CASSVAPTGSYEQYF
few | TRBD2 | TRBJ2-3 | TRBV6-5 | TGTGCCAGCAGTTCCTCTAGCGGGGGGGCAACAGATACGCAGTATTTT | CASSSSSGGATDTQYF
- | - | TRBJ1-4 | TRBV28 | TGTGCCAGCAGTCCGGCCGCGACAGCAAATGAAAAACTGTTTTTT | CASSPAATANEKLFF
few | - | TRBJ1-2 | TRBV19 | TGTGCCAGTAGAGGGGACTATGGCTACACCTTC | CASRGDYGYTF
few | - | TRBJ2-4 | TRBV7-3 | TGTGCCAGCAGCTCGGGGGAAACCAAAAACATTCAGTACTTC | CASSSGETKNIQYF
- | TRBD1 | TRBJ1-2 | TRBV2 | TGTGCCAGCAGTGACAGGGGGCTCGGCTACACCTTC | CASSDRGLGYTF
few | - | TRBJ1-4 | TRBV4-2 | TGTGCCAGCAGCCAAGAGCCCCCGACAGCGGGGGGGGAAAAACTGTTTTTT | CASSQEPPTAGGEKLFF
few | - | TRBJ2-7 | TRBV6-4 | TGTGCCAGCAGTGTTAAGGAGCACGAGCAGTACTTC | CASSVKEHEQYF
few | - | TRBJ2-6 | TRBV30 | TGTGCCTGGAGTAGGAGGGGGCGCCAATCTGGGGCCAACGTCCTGACTTTC | CAWSRRGRQSGANVLTF
few | - | TRBJ2-7 | TRBV5-6 | TGTGCCAGCAGCCGGGACTACGAGCAGTACTTC | CASSRDYEQYF
- | TRBD1 | TRBJ1-5 | TRBV9 | TGTGCCAGCAGCGTAGGACAGGGCGGTCAGCCCCAGCATTTT | CASSVGQGGQPQHF
few | TRBD2 | TRBJ2-5 | TRBV2 | TGTGCCAGCGTTCTAGCTAGCGGCCAAGAGACCCAGTACTTC | CASVLASGQETQYF
few | TRBD2 | TRBJ2-1 | TRBV18 | TGTGCCAGCTCACCTCCTCCTAGCGGCAATGAGCAGTTCTTC | CASSPPPSGNEQFF
few | TRBD1 | TRBJ1-5 | TRBV10-3 | TGTGCCATCAGCTCAGCAGGGGGTCAGCCCCAGCATTTT | CAISSAGGQPQHF
few | - | TRBJ1-2 | TRBV7-8 | TGTGCCAGCAGCTTACGTGAGACACACGGAGGCTACACCTTC | CASSLRETHGGYTF
- | TRBD1 | TRBJ1-1 | TRBV5-1 | TGCGCCAGCAGCTTGGAGACAGGGGTTCACGGGGAAGCTTTCTTT | CASSLETGVHGEAFF
few | - | TRBJ2-2 | TRBV7-9 | TGTGCCAGCAGCCAGACACTGGCGACCGGGGAGCTGTTTTTT | CASSQTLATGELFF
- | - | TRBJ1-5 | TRBV4-2 | TGTGCCAGCAGCCAAGAGGGAGGATATAGCAATCAGCCCCAGCATTTT | CASSQEGGYSNQPQHF
- | - | TRBJ2-1 | TRBV7-9 | TGTGCCAGCACCGCCAAGGGGATTCGGTTCTTC | CASTAKGIRFF
few | TRBD1 | TRBJ1-2 | TRBV28 | TGTGCCAGCAGAGACCCGACAGGGGAACCGTATGGCTACACCTTC | CASRDPTGEPYGYTF
- | - | TRBJ1-2 | TRBV28 | TGTGCCGGCACTAGACGGGACACCGGAGGCTACACCTTC | CAGTRRDTGGYTF
few | - | TRBJ2-6 | TRBV11-3 | TGTGCCAGCAGCTTCGCAGTCTCTGGGGCCAACGTCCTGACTTTC | CASSFAVSGANVLTF
- | - | TRBJ1-1 | TRBV20-1 | TGCAGTGCGGGTGGAGGGCTGTCTTTCTTT | CSAGGGLSFF
- | TRBD1 | TRBJ2-7 | TRBV6-1 | TGTGCCAGCAGTGAATCAGGGTTGAGTACAGGGGATTATTACGAGCAGTACTTC | CASSESGLSTGDYYEQYF
few | TRBD1 | TRBJ1-4 | TRBV18 | TGTGCCAGCTCCCAGGACAGGGCGCCTAATGAAAAACTGTTTTTT | CASSQDRAPNEKLFF
few | - | TRBJ1-2 | TRBV7-8 | TGTGCCAGCAGTCACTACTCTTGGCAGTCCTATGGCTACACCTTC | CASSHYSWQSYGYTF
- | TRBD2 | TRBJ2-1 | TRBV30 | TGTGCCTGGAGTCCTCGGACTAGCGGGAGGGGTTTGAGTTCCTACAATGAGCAGTTCTTC | CAWSPRTSGRGLSSYNEQFF
few | - | TRBJ2-1 | TRBV7-9 | TGTGCCAGCAGCTTAGGTAGCGGATCCTACAATGAGCAGTTCTTC | CASSLGSGSYNEQFF
few | TRBD2 | TRBJ2-5 | TRBV7-2 | TGTGCCAGCAGCTTCGGACTAGCGGGGGAGACCCAGTACTTC | CASSFGLAGETQYF
few | TRBD1 | TRBJ2-5 | TRBV6-1 | TGTGCCAGCAGTCTACGACAGGGTCCCCAAGAGACCCAGTACTTC | CASSLRQGPQETQYF
few | TRBD1 | TRBJ1-4 | TRBV5-1 | TGCGCCAGCAGCCCACCGACAGGGGGTGATGAAAAACTGTTTTTT | CASSPPTGGDEKLFF
few | - | TRBJ2-2 | TRBV7-9 | TGTGCCAGCAGGCCAAAGACAGCCGACACCGGGGAGCTGTTTTTT | CASRPKTADTGELFF
- | TRBD1 | TRBJ2-7 | TRBV28 | TGTGCCAGCAGTCTCGACAGGGCCTACGAGCAGTACTTC | CASSLDRAYEQYF
- | - | TRBJ1-2 | TRBV14 | TGTGCCAGCAGCCAAGGACAAAACTATGGCTACACCTTC | CASSQGQNYGYTF
few | - | TRBJ2-2 | TRBV2 | TGTGCCAGCAGAATAGCGGTGAACACCGGGGAGCTGTTTTTT | CASRIAVNTGELFF
many | - | TRBJ2-3 | TRBV18 | TGTGCCAGCTCACCGTCTAAGGATACGCAGTATTTT | CASSPSKDTQYF
few | - | TRBJ1-1 | TRBV18 | TGTGCCAGCTCTTTGGCGGGCATCTTGAACACTGAAGCTTTCTTT | CASSLAGILNTEAFF
few | - | TRBJ2-1 | TRBV5-1 | TGCGCCAGCAGCGGACAGTTGAGGAATGAGCAGTTCTTC | CASSGQLRNEQFF
few | - | TRBJ1-2 | TRBV20-1 | TGCAGTGCTGCGGGTAGCTATGGCTACACCTTC | CSAAGSYGYTF
- | - | TRBJ1-5 | TRBV30 | TGTGCCTGGAGGCGGGCAGAGGGGCCCCAGCATTTT | CAWRRAEGPQHF
few | TRBD1 | TRBJ2-5 | TRBV10-3 | TGTGCCATCAGGGAGGACAGGGGACGAGAGACCCAGTACTTC | CAIREDRGRETQYF
- | TRBD1 | TRBJ1-1 | TRBV5-5 | TGTGCCAGCGAGGGGACAGGCGGGAACACTGAAGCTTTCTTT | CASEGTGGNTEAFF
few | TRBD1 | TRBJ2-7 | TRBV28 | TGTGCCAGCAGTTTGACAGGGGGGTACGAGCAGTACTTC | CASSLTGGYEQYF
few | TRBD2 | TRBJ2-1 | TRBV7-3 | TGTGCCAGCAGCCCCTTTAGCGGGAGGGCCTTTGAGCAGTTCTTC | CASSPFSGRAFEQFF
few | - | TRBJ2-1 | TRBV9 | TGTGCCAGCAGCGTAGGAGTTTCCTGGGTCGGGAATGAGCAGTTCTTC | CASSVGVSWVGNEQFF
- | TRBD1 | TRBJ2-4 | TRBV29-1 | TGCAGCGGGGTATTGGGACAGGGGCTGGGCATTCAGTACTTC | CSGVLGQGLGIQYF
few | - | TRBJ2-1 | TRBV29-1 | TGCAGCGCCGCAGGCCAGCGGGTCTACAATGAGCAGTTCTTC | CSAAGQRVYNEQFF
few | - | TRBJ1-2 | TRBV4-3 | TGCGCCAGCAGCCAAGACAGGAAGAACTATGGCTACACCTTC | CASSQDRKNYGYTF
- | - | TRBJ2-1 | TRBV19 | TGTGCCAGTAACCCCTTCGGGTCCTACAATGAGCAGTTCTTC | CASNPFGSYNEQFF
- | - | TRBJ2-7 | TRBV28 | TGTGCCAGCCTTCGGGGGGCCCCATACGAGCAGTACTTC | CASLRGAPYEQYF
- | - | TRBJ2-1 | TRBV29-1 | TGCAGGGGGGGAGGTGGGAATGAGCAGTTCTTC | CRGGGGNEQFF
- | - | TRBJ1-1 | TRBV9 | TGTGCCAGCAGCGTATTCAAGAACACTGAAGCTTTCTTT | CASSVFKNTEAFF